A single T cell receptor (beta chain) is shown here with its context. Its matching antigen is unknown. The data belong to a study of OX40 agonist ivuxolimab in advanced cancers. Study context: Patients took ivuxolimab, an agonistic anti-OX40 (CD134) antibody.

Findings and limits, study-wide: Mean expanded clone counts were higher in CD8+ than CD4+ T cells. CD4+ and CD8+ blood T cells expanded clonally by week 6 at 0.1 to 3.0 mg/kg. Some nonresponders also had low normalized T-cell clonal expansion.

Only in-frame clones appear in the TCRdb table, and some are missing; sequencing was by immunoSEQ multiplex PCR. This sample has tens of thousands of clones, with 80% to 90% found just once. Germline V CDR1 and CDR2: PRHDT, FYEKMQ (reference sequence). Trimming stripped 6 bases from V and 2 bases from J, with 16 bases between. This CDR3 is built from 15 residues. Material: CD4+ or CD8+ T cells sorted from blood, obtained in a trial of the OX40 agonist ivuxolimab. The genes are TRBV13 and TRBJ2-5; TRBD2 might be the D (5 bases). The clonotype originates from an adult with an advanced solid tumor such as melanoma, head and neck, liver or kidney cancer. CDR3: CASSRPNRGQETQYF. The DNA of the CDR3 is TGTGCCAGCAGTCGACCGAATCGGGGTCAAGAGACCCAGTACTTC.